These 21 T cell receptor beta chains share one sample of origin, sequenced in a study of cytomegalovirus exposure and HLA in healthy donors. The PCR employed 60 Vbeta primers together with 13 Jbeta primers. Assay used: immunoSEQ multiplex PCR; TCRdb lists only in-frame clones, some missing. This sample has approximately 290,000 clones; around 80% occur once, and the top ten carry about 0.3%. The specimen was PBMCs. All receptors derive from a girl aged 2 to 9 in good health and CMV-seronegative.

The CDR3 DNA reads TGTGCCAGCAGCTTGGGGACTAGCGTTAGCACAGATACGCAGTATTTT. Residues: CASSLGTSVSTDTQYF. This chain joins TRBV5-4 and TRBJ2-3; 9 bases map to TRBD2. The CDR3 loop spans 16 amino acids. V was clipped by 0 bases and J by 0 bases; unmatched bases: 2. Germline CDR1 is SGHNT and CDR2 is YYREEE (reference sequence).

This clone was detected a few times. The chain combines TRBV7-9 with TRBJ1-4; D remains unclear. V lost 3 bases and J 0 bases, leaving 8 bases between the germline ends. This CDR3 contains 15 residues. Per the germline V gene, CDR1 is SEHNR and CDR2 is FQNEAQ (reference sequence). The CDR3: CASSFLSATNEKLFF. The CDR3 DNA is TGTGCCAGCAGCTTTCTCTCTGCAACTAATGAAAAACTGTTTTTT.

CDR3 in amino acids: CSVEQVTSNTIYF. CDR3 bases: TGCAGCGTTGAACAGGTTACGTCGAACACCATATATTTT. V is TRBV29-1 and J is TRBJ1-3; D not certain. Germline CDR1 reads SQVTM; CDR2 reads ANQGSEA. The CDR3 spans 13 residues. The V end lost 2 bases, the J end lost 7 bases, and 12 bases lay between the germline ends. The complete variable domain, with remaining parts taken from reference TRBV29-1 and TRBJ1-3, reads SAVISQKPSRDICQRGTSLTIQCQVDSQVTMMFWYRQQPGQSLTLIATANQGSEATYESGFVIDKFPISRPNLTFSTLTVSNMSPEDSSIYLCSVEQVTSNTIYFGEGSWLTVV.

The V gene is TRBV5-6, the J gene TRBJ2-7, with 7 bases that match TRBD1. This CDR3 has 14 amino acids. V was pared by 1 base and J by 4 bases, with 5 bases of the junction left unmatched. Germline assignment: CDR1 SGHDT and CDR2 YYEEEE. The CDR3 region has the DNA TGTGCCAGCAGCTTGCCGGGACAGCCATACGAGCAGTACTTC. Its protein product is CASSLPGQPYEQYF.

The CDR3 loop is CASSQVSSHTEAFF. Written as DNA, the CDR3 is TGCGCCAGCAGCCAAGTCTCCAGTCACACTGAAGCTTTCTTT. V is TRBV4-1 and J is TRBJ1-1; D ambiguous. Trimming cost V 1 base and J 3 bases, with 9 bases left between them. This CDR3 spans 14 amino acids. Looked up from germline, CDR1 is MGHRA and CDR2 is YSYEKL.

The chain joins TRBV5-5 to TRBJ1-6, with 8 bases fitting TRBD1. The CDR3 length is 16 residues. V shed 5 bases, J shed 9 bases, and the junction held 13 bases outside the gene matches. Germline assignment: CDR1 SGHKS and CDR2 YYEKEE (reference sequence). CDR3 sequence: CASSSRTGPCGSPLHF. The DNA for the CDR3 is TGTGCCAGCAGTTCCAGGACAGGGCCCTGTGGTTCACCCCTCCACTTT.

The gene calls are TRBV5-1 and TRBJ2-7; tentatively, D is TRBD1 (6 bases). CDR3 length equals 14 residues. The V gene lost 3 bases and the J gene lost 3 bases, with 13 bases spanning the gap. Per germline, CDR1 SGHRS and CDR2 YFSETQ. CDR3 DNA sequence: TGCGCCAGCAGCTCCGCCGACAGGCGCTACGAGCAGTACTTC. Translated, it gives CASSSADRRYEQYF.

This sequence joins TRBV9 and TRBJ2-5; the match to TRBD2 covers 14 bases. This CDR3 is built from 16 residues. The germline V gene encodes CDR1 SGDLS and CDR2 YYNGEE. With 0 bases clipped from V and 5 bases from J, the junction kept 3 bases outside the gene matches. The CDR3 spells CASSVGLAGGYETQYF. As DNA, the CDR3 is TGTGCCAGCAGCGTAGGACTAGCGGGAGGGTATGAGACCCAGTACTTC.

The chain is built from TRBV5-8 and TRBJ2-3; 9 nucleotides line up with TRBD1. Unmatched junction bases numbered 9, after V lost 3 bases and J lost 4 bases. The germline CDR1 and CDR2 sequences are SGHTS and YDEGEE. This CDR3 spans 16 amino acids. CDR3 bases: TGTGCCAGCAGCTCTTCCGGGACAGGGCACCCAGATACGCAGTATTTT. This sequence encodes CASSSSGTGHPDTQYF.

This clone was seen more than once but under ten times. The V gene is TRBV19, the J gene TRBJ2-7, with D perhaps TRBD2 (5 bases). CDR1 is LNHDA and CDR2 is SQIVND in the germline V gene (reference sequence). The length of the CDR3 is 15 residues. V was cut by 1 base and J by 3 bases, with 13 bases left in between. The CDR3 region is CASSIAGTPNYEQYF. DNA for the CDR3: TGTGCCAGTAGTATAGCGGGAACACCCAACTACGAGCAGTACTTC. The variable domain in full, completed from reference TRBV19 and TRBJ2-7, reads DGGITQSPKYLFRKEGQNVTLSCEQNLNHDAMYWYRQDPGQGLRLIYYSQIVNDFQKGDIAEGYSVSREKKESFPLTVTSAQKNPTAFYLCASSIAGTPNYEQYFGPGTRLTVT.

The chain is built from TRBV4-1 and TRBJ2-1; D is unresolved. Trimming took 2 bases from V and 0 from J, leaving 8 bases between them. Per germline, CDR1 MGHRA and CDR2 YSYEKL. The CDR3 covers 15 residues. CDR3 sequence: CASSQLDRSYNEQFF. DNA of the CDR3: TGCGCCAGCAGCCAACTAGATCGCTCCTACAATGAGCAGTTCTTC.

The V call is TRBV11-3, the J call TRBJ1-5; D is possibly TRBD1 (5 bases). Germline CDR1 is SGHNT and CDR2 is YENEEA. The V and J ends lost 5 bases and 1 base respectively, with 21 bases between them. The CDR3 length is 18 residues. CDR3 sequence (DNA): TGTGCCAGCAGCATGCGCCCAGGCGGGGGACGGAGCAATCAGCCCCAGCATTTT. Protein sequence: CASSMRPGGGRSNQPQHF.

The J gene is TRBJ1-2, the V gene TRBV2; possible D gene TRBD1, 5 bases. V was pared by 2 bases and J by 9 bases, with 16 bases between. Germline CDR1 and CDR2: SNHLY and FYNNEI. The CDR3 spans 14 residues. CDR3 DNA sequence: TGTGCCAGCAGTGAAATCCCAGGGTCGGTTAGCTACACCTTC. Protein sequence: CASSEIPGSVSYTF.

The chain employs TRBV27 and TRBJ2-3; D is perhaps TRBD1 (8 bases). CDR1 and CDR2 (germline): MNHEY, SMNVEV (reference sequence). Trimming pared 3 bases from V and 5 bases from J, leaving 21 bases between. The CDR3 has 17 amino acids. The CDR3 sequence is CASSLTGEGIQGDTQYF. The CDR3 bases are TGTGCCAGCAGTTTGACAGGGGAGGGTATTCAAGGAGATACGCAGTATTTT.

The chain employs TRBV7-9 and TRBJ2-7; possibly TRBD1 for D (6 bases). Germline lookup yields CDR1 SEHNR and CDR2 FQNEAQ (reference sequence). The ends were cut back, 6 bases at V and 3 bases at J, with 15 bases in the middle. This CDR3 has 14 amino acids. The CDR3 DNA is TGTGCCAGCAGGCGGGCAGGGGCGCTCTACGAGCAGTACTTC. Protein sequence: CASRRAGALYEQYF.

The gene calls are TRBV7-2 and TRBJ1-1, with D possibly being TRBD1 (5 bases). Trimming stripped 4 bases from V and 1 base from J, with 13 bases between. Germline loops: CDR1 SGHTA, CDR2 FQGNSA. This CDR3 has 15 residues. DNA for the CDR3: TGTGCCAGCAGCTACCAGGGTCGAGGGAACACTGAAGCTTTCTTT. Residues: CASSYQGRGNTEAFF.

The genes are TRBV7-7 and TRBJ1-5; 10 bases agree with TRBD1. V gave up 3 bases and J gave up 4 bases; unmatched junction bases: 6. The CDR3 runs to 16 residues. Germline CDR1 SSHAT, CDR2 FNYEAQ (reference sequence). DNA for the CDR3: TGTGCCAGCAGCTTTCAGGGACAGGGGATGAATCAGCCCCAGCATTTT. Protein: CASSFQGQGMNQPQHF.

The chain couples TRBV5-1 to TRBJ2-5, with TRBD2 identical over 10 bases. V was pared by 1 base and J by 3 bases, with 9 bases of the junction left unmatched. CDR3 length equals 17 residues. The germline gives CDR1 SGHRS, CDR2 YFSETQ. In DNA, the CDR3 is TGCGCCAGCAGCTTGAGGGCTAGCGGGGGCGTTAAAGAGACCCAGTACTTC. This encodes CASSLRASGGVKETQYF.

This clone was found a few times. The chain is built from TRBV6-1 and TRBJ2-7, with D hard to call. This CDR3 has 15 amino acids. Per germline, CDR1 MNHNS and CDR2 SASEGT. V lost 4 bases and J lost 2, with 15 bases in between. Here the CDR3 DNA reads TGTGCCAGCAGTGTTGACATCATAATCGCCTACGAGCAGTACTTC. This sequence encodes CASSVDIIIAYEQYF.

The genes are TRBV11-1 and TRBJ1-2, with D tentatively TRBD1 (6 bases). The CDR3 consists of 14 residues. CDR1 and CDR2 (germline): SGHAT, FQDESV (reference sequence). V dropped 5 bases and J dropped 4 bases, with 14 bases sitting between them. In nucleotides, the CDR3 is TGTGCCAGCAGCCACAGGGAAGCTTTCTATGGCTACACCTTC. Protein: CASSHREAFYGYTF.

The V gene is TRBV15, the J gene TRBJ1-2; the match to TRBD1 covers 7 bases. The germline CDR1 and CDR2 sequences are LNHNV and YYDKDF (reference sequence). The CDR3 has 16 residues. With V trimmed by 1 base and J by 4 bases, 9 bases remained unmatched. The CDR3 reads CATSRVNRGLAYGYTF. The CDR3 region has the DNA TGTGCCACCAGCAGAGTAAACAGGGGTCTGGCCTATGGCTACACCTTC.